The 10 T cell receptor beta chains reported below all come from one sample, sequenced in a study of cytomegalovirus exposure and HLA in healthy donors. PCR employed 60 Vbeta and 13 Jbeta primers. The table came from immunoSEQ multiplex PCR; TCRdb's copy has only in-frame clones and leaves some out. The sample has around 150,000 clones, about 72% seen once; the top ten hold roughly 2.1%. Source material: PBMCs. These receptors were obtained from a man in his forties or fifties in good health and CMV-seronegative.

The V gene is TRBV27, the J gene TRBJ2-3; 10 positions match TRBD1. Trimming removed 6 bases from V and 8 bases from J; junction bases left unmatched: 8. Germline loops: CDR1 MNHEY, CDR2 SMNVEV (reference sequence). This CDR3 spans 14 amino acids. The CDR3 loop is CASRTTGGLATQYF. CDR3 DNA sequence: TGTGCCAGCAGGACGACAGGGGGCCTTGCTACGCAGTATTTT.

This sequence joins TRBV6-5 and TRBJ1-2, with TRBD1 matching 8 bases. The CDR3 spans 15 residues. The junction had 11 bases not matched to a gene; V was cut back by 5 bases and J by 6 bases. Germline assignment: CDR1 MNHEY and CDR2 SVGAGI. The CDR3 DNA is TGTGCCAGCAGTAAGGACAGGGAAGCTGTTAATGGCTACACCTTC. It encodes CASSKDREAVNGYTF.

The chain employs TRBV5-1 and TRBJ2-3, with a possible D match to TRBD2 (7 bases). V was clipped by 2 bases and J by 2 bases, with 12 bases between them. Germline CDR1 is SGHRS and CDR2 is YFSETQ. This CDR3 contains 15 residues. As DNA, the CDR3 is TGCGCCAGCAGCTTTGGCGGGGGCTACACAGATACGCAGTATTTT. Translating it yields CASSFGGGYTDTQYF. The full variable domain, its missing parts supplied by reference TRBV5-1 and TRBJ2-3, is KAGVTQTPRYLIKTRGQQVTLSCSPISGHRSVSWYQQTPGQGLQFLFEYFSETQRNKGNFPGRFSGRQFSNSRSEMNVSTLELGDSALYLCASSFGGGYTDTQYFGPGTRLTVL.

V is TRBV30 and J is TRBJ1-4, with a possible D match to TRBD1 (6 bases). CDR3 length equals 14 residues. Per germline, CDR1 GTSNPN and CDR2 SVGIG (reference sequence). The V end lost 8 bases, the J end lost 8 bases, and 21 bases lay between the germline ends. CDR3 protein: CAAGAGARGEKLFF. The CDR3 nucleotides are TGTGCCGCCGGAGCGGGGGCGCGGGGGGAAAAACTGTTTTTT.

The sample holds one count of this clone. The chain recombines TRBV15 with TRBJ2-3; 14 positions match TRBD2. Germline loops: CDR1 LNHNV, CDR2 YYDKDF (reference sequence). CDR3 length: 14 amino acids. V lost 8 bases to trimming and J lost 4 bases; unmatched junction nucleotides: 2. The CDR3 reads CATAGLAGADTQYF. As DNA, the CDR3 is TGTGCCACCGCGGGACTAGCGGGAGCAGATACGCAGTATTTT.

This clone has a handful of counts. The rearrangement links TRBV6-5 to TRBJ2-3, with D unresolved. With 6 bases removed from V and 6 bases from J, the gap between germline ends came to 10 bases. CDR3 length: 12 residues. Per germline, CDR1 MNHEY and CDR2 SVGAGI. CDR3 in amino acids: CASSPHPDTQYF. The CDR3 DNA reads as TGTGCCAGCAGCCCACACCCGGATACGCAGTATTTT.

The rearrangement uses TRBV29-1 and TRBJ1-2; D is possibly TRBD1 (6 bases). CDR3 length: 11 residues. Between the trimmed V and J ends, which lost 5 bases and 4 bases, there was a span of 8 bases. Germline V gene data show CDR1 as SQVTM and CDR2 as ANQGSEA. CDR3 residues: CSVIRGYGYTF. The CDR3 DNA follows: TGCAGCGTTATCAGGGGCTATGGCTACACCTTC.

The rearrangement links TRBV7-2 to TRBJ1-1; 12 bases map to TRBD1. CDR1 and CDR2 from the germline V gene are SGHTA and FQGNSA. The J segment lost 4 bases and the V segment lost 6 bases, leaving 9 bases of the junction unmatched. The CDR3 consists of 16 residues. The CDR3 DNA reads TGTGCCAGCAGGATACCGGGACAGGGGGCTACCACTGAAGCTTTCTTT. This sequence encodes CASRIPGQGATTEAFF.

V is TRBV5-5 and J is TRBJ2-1, with 8 bases aligning to TRBD2. Germline V gene sequence: CDR1 SGHKS, CDR2 YYEKEE (reference sequence). The CDR3 totals 14 residues. V lost 7 bases, J lost 4 bases, and 7 bases stayed unmatched. The CDR3 reads CASSPGGGYNEQFF. For the CDR3, the DNA is TGTGCCAGCTCCCCCGGGGGGGGATACAATGAGCAGTTCTTC.

J is TRBJ1-1 and V is TRBV21-1. TRBV21-1 is assigned pseudogene status. The CDR3 extends over 20 amino acids. The CDR3 reads CASSKGTGEALDSMNTEAFF. For the CDR3, the DNA is TGTGCCAGCAGCAAAGGCACTGGTGAGGCCCTCGATTCCATGAACACTGAAGCTTTCTTT.